This T cell receptor (beta chain) was recorded in a study of cytomegalovirus exposure and HLA in healthy donors. Regarding the study as a whole: Rarity held for most TCR sequences, but there were some public TCRs that occurred in many donors. The authors reported that TCR beta sequences could predict HLA-A and HLA-B alleles. These predictions were accurate for most subjects in the first cohort. The listing of 150 to 200 TCR beta chains classed them as cytomegalovirus-associated.

With regard to this clone: Antigen specificity is unknown.

V lost 1 base and J lost 5; bases outside the gene matches: 15. Germline lookup yields CDR1 SGHNT and CDR2 YYREEE (reference sequence). The length of the CDR3 is 20 residues. It was with 60 Vbeta and 13 Jbeta primers that the PCR ran. Libraries were prepared by immunoSEQ multiplex PCR; TCRdb keeps only in-frame clonotypes and omits some of them. The data hold about 280,000 clones, with approximately 90% observed a single time. The sequence came from a woman aged 18-29 years in good health and CMV-seronegative. Sequencing used PBMCs. The chain is built from TRBV5-4 and TRBJ2-5; 15 bases agree with TRBD2. Here the CDR3 DNA reads TGTGCCAGCAGCTTGATTGGACTAGCGGGGGGGGCTCCCCCAGATGAGACCCAGTACTTC. Amino acid sequence: CASSLIGLAGGAPPDETQYF.